This TCR beta chain was found in a study of blood T cell repertoires in COVID-19. Assay used: immunoSEQ multiplex PCR; TCRdb lists only in-frame clones, some missing. The sample holds fewer than 85,000 clones, approximately 85% seen once. The germline V gene encodes CDR1 MGHRA and CDR2 YSYEKL. Trimming took off 0 bases at V and 7 bases at J, with 12 bases between the two ends. This CDR3 is 14 amino acids long. Input material: peripheral blood. This clonotype was obtained from a human donor in a cohort sampled during active COVID-19. The chain recombines TRBV4-1 with TRBJ1-2; D is unclear. The CDR3 DNA reads TGCGCCAGCAGCCAAGAACGGAGGGTGGTTGGCTACACCTTC. Translation: CASSQERRVVGYTF.